The next 14 T cell receptor beta chains were all read from a single sample in a study of shared clonotypes between healthy human individuals. Sequenced by immunoSEQ multiplex PCR; TCRdb stores in-frame clones only, minus some. Altogether 2 million to 2.5 million clones are present, more than 85% being singletons, with the ten largest covering about 0.41%. Sequencing was performed on naive CD4+ T cells from PBMCs. Regarding subset: CD45RA+ positively selected. Receptors were obtained from a man in his late teens or twenties in good health. Some clones in this sample may be carry-over from other donors' samples.

The chain has TRBV28 and TRBJ1-2; tentatively, D is TRBD1 (6 bases). The CDR3 runs to 17 residues. Trimming cost V 5 bases and J 0 bases, with 19 bases left between them. The germline V gene encodes CDR1 MDHEN and CDR2 SYDVKM. The CDR3 sequence: CASSPITPRTANYGYTF. CDR3 DNA: TGTGCCAGCAGTCCTATAACCCCGAGGACAGCTAACTATGGCTACACCTTC.

This clone is a singleton in its sample. This chain uses TRBV10-1 with TRBJ2-3, with D possibly called TRBD1 or TRBD2 (5 bases each). V was pared by 6 bases and J by 4 bases, with 8 bases between. This CDR3 is built from 12 residues. Germline CDR1 is WNHNN and CDR2 is SYGVQD (reference sequence). The CDR3 bases are TGCGCCAGCAGGGGGGACCCAGATACGCAGTATTTT. It codes for CASRGDPDTQYF.

This chain uses TRBV6-4 with TRBJ1-2; TRBD1 matches 7 bases. The CDR3 length is 14 residues. Germline loops: CDR1 MRHNA, CDR2 SNTAGT. J was trimmed by 8 bases and V by 0 bases; bases with no gene match: 6. Here the CDR3 DNA reads TGTGCCAGCAGTGACTCGACAGGGTCGCGGGGCTACACCTTC. Translation: CASSDSTGSRGYTF.

CDR3 in DNA: TGCGCCAGCAGCCAGGACAGTTATGGCTACACCTTC. Its protein product is CASSQDSYGYTF. V and J are TRBV5-1 and TRBJ1-2, with D maybe TRBD1 (6 bases). Germline-derived CDR1 and CDR2 are SGHRS and YFSETQ. V was cut by 4 bases and J by 5 bases, with 9 bases left in between. This CDR3 contains 12 residues.

This clone was found once. This chain connects TRBV7-9 to TRBJ1-1; D remains unclear. The CDR3 extends over 13 amino acids. V gave up 1 base and J gave up 4 bases, with 7 bases separating them. Germline CDR1 reads SEHNR; CDR2 reads FQNEAQ (reference sequence). CDR3 nucleotide sequence: TGTGCCAGCAGCTTAGAGGACGGCACTGAAGCTTTCTTT. As protein: CASSLEDGTEAFF.

In the case of this clone: Other DNA sequences within the sample encode an identical CDR3. The chain is built from TRBV18 and TRBJ2-7, with a possible D match to TRBD1 (5 bases). CDR1 and CDR2 from the germline V gene are KGHSH and LQKENI. The V end was cut by 3 bases, the J end by 6 bases, with 9 bases between. The CDR3 has 12 amino acids. The CDR3 DNA reads TGTGCCAGCTCACCCAGGGTCGGCGAGCAGTACTTC. Translated: CASSPRVGEQYF.

As to this clone: Other DNA sequences within the sample encode an identical CDR3. The chain joins TRBV2 to TRBJ2-7; 7 bases map to TRBD1. CDR3 size: 13 residues. J lost 2 bases, V lost 4 bases, and 2 bases had no gene match. Germline V gene lookup returns CDR1 SNHLY and CDR2 FYNNEI. As DNA, the CDR3 is TGTGCCAGCAGTGGAGACAGGGCCTACGAGCAGTACTTC. Its translation is CASSGDRAYEQYF.

This clone came up once. The chain combines TRBV28 with TRBJ2-3, with TRBD2 identical over 11 bases. CDR3 length: 15 residues. V dropped 5 bases and J dropped 6; count of bases not matched to a gene: 7. Germline CDR1 MDHEN, CDR2 SYDVKM. The CDR3 DNA reads TGTGCCAGCAGTCGATTAGCGGGAGGGTCCGATACGCAGTATTTT. Its protein product is CASSRLAGGSDTQYF.

The chain recombines TRBV29-1 with TRBJ1-3, with D maybe TRBD1 (5 bases). CDR1 is SQVTM and CDR2 is ANQGSEA in the germline V gene. The CDR3 sequence is 13 residues long. The DNA of the CDR3 is TGCAACCTACCCGGGGGGAGTGGAAACACCATATATTTT. It translates to CNLPGGSGNTIYF.

The rearrangement joins TRBV7-6 to TRBJ2-7; 8 bases agree with TRBD2. Germline CDR1 and CDR2: SGHVS and FNYEAQ. CDR3 size: 16 residues. V dropped 5 bases and J dropped 0; count of bases not matched to a gene: 9. CDR3 amino acids: CASSQISSGSSYEQYF. DNA of the CDR3: TGTGCCAGCAGCCAGATAAGCAGCGGGAGCTCCTACGAGCAGTACTTC.

The chain couples TRBV7-9 to TRBJ2-7; the match to TRBD1 covers 8 bases. From germline, CDR1 is SEHNR and CDR2 FQNEAQ (reference sequence). Trimming removed 1 base from V and 3 bases from J; junction bases left unmatched: 5. The CDR3 contains 15 residues. The CDR3 protein is CASSLGQGRNYEQYF. The CDR3 DNA follows: TGTGCCAGCAGCTTAGGACAGGGGCGGAACTACGAGCAGTACTTC.

The V call is TRBV2, the J call TRBJ2-7, with D unresolved. CDR1 SNHLY and CDR2 FYNNEI come from the germline V gene. Trimming removed 7 bases from V and 2 bases from J, with 12 bases in between. There are 13 residues in the CDR3. The CDR3 DNA reads as TGTGCCAGCACTATACTACACGCCTACGAGCAGTACTTC. Protein sequence: CASTILHAYEQYF.

In its sample, this clone was seen once. The chain is built from TRBV2 and TRBJ1-2, with D possibly matching TRBD1 (5 bases). The V gene's germline CDR1 is SNHLY and CDR2 FYNNEI. This CDR3 is built from 15 residues. Between the trimmed V and J ends, which lost 3 bases and 4 bases, there was a span of 15 bases. The CDR3 DNA follows: TGTGCCAGCAGTGAGTCTCAGGACACCCTCTATGGCTACACCTTC. Protein: CASSESQDTLYGYTF.

The chain employs TRBV28 and TRBJ2-7; 7 bases align to TRBD1. J gave up 0 bases and V 6 bases, and 11 bases lay outside the gene matches. The CDR3 sequence is 16 residues long. Looked up from germline, CDR1 is MDHEN and CDR2 is SYDVKM. The CDR3 DNA reads as TGTGCCAGCAGCCCGGCCCTGACAGGGAACTCCTACGAGCAGTACTTC. Protein product: CASSPALTGNSYEQYF.